This TCR beta chain appears in the sequencing data of a study of cytomegalovirus exposure and HLA in healthy donors. Overall study context: Around 86 million unique TCRs, all from HLA-typed donors, were included in an early release of the data.

Findings and caveats of the study: Prior analysis indicated that the majority of TCR beta V segments exhibited productivity approximately 87% or approximately 30% of the time. Versus the approximately 700-donor mean, an Asian-associated ancestry cluster reportedly showed fewer N-insertions in a later analysis.

The PCR made use of 60 Vbeta and 13 Jbeta primers. The protocol was immunoSEQ multiplex PCR, while the TCRdb copy is restricted to in-frame clones and leaves out a portion. The table lists 150,000 to 180,000 clones, roughly 80% of them singletons. The V end lost 0 bases, the J end lost 0 bases, and 7 bases lay between the germline ends. The germline V gene encodes CDR1 SGDLS and CDR2 YYNGEE. The CDR3 is 15 amino acids. This clone was picked up a small number of times. Antigen unknown. Material for sequencing was PBMCs. The source of this sequence is a man between 18 and 29 years old in good health and CMV-seronegative. This chain links TRBV9 with TRBJ2-1; D is unresolved. In DNA, the CDR3 is TGTGCCAGCAGCGTAGGTTCGGGCTCCTACAATGAGCAGTTCTTC. As protein: CASSVGSGSYNEQFF.